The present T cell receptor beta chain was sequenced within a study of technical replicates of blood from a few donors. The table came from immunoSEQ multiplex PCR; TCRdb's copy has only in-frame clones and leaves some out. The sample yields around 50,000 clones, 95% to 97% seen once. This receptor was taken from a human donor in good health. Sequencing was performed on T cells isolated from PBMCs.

CDR3 protein: CASGPGGVSGRAPYETQYF. DNA for the CDR3: TGTGCTAGTGGTCCTGGAGGGGTTAGCGGGAGAGCACCCTACGAGACCCAGTACTTC. V and J are TRBV12-5 and TRBJ2-5, with 9 bases fitting TRBD2. Germline trimming cut 5 bases from V and 5 bases from J; bases unmatched to any gene: 21. From germline, CDR1 is LGHNT and CDR2 FRNRAP. The CDR3 runs 19 residues.